This TCR beta chain was captured in a study of blood T cells in healthy people across ages. Study-level findings and limits: Comparison with aged donors showed that long-lived donors had more naive CD4+ cells and higher diversity. PBMCs left unsorted prevented a conclusive naive versus antigen-experienced comparison.

For the second PCR, which ran for about 6 to 11 cycles, a sample-barcoded 5' primer and a J-beta primer mix were used. TCRdb re-derived calls from the 5' RACE reads in MiXCR, one entry per CDR3 protein. The top ten clones hold approximately 13% of a sample with 650,000 to 700,000 distinct CDR3 sequences, roughly half of them seen once. This clonotype was seen a few times. Its antigen is as yet unknown. The CDR3 has 16 residues. The J segment lost 3 bases and the V segment lost 1 base, leaving 8 bases of the junction unmatched. Germline-derived CDR1 and CDR2 are KGHSH and LQKENI. Donors each provided approximately 9.6 milliliters of peripheral blood.

This TCR was recovered from an elderly woman in good health. The chain has TRBV18 and TRBJ1-1; 7 nucleotides agree with TRBD1. Sequencing was carried out using blood. This CDR3 reads CASSPQQGYEDTEAFF. The CDR3 DNA is TGTGCCAGCTCACCACAACAGGGGTATGAAGACACTGAAGCTTTCTTT.